Each of the 30 T cell receptor beta chains below was sequenced from the same sample in a study of T-cell memory formation after mild COVID-19. TCRdb reanalysed the 5' RACE reads using MiXCR and keeps one entry per CDR3 protein. Counted here are more than 450,000 distinct CDR3 sequences, approximately 19% occurring once; the ten biggest clones make up approximately 12%. What was sequenced was PBMCs or a T cell subset sorted from them (not recorded which). The receptors originated from an adult woman who had mild COVID-19 (a few samples of this study predate the infection). Cell type and time point are not known.

The chain couples TRBV6-5 to TRBJ2-1, with D possibly TRBD1 on 8 matching bases. Germline V lookup: CDR1 MNHEY, CDR2 SVGAGI. CDR3 length: 15 residues. Trimming pared 6 bases from V and 6 bases from J, leaving 18 bases between. CDR3 DNA sequence: TGTGCCAGCAGACCCGACAGGGGAGGGGGCAATGAGCAGTTCTTC. Its translation is CASRPDRGGGNEQFF.

This clonotype appeared a few times. The CDR3 is CASSVWDRGADTQYF. The CDR3 DNA sequence: TGTGCCAGCAGCGTATGGGACAGGGGCGCAGATACGCAGTATTTT. The V gene is TRBV9, the J gene TRBJ2-3; 10 bases are shared with TRBD1. The CDR3 is made up of 15 amino acids. V was clipped by 1 base and J by 4 bases; unmatched bases: 3. CDR1 and CDR2 from the germline V gene are SGDLS and YYNGEE. Using reference TRBV9 and TRBJ2-3 for the parts outside the CDR3, the full variable domain is DSGVTQTPKHLITATGQRVTLRCSPRSGDLSVYWYQQSLDQGLQFLIQYYNGEERAKGNILERFSAQQFPDLHSELNLSSLELGDSALYFCASSVWDRGADTQYFGPGTRLTVL.

There are a few counts of this clonotype. V and J are TRBV12-3 or TRBV12-4 and TRBJ1-1, with 10 nucleotides matching TRBD1. V lost 0 bases and J lost 13; bases outside the gene matches: 5. The length of the CDR3 is 13 residues. Written as DNA, the CDR3 is TGTGCCAGCAGTTTAGCGGGACAGGGGCTAGTTTTCTTT. It encodes CASSLAGQGLVFF.

The chain recombines TRBV2 with TRBJ2-3; 8 bases are shared with TRBD2. The V segment lost 4 bases and the J segment 5 bases; nucleotides outside the gene matches: 8. CDR3 size: 15 residues. Germline-derived CDR1 and CDR2 are SNHLY and FYNNEI. The CDR3 region is CASSVTGGPVDTQYF. The CDR3 coding sequence is TGTGCCAGCAGTGTTACGGGGGGGCCCGTAGATACGCAGTATTTT.

V and J are TRBV5-1 and TRBJ2-7, with D unresolved. V dropped 5 bases and J dropped 1 base, with 13 bases sitting between them. Germline V CDR1 and CDR2: SGHRS, YFSETQ. The CDR3 runs 14 residues. CDR3 protein: CASSSGGSSYEQYF. The CDR3 nucleotides are TGCGCCAGCAGTTCGGGCGGCTCTTCCTACGAGCAGTACTTC.

This clonotype was counted between two and nine times. The rearrangement uses TRBV5-1 and TRBJ2-7; a possible D gene is TRBD1 (6 bases). Trimming shortened V by 4 bases and J by 3 bases, and 14 bases separated the two germline ends. The CDR3 runs to 14 residues. Per the germline V gene, CDR1 is SGHRS and CDR2 is YFSETQ. The CDR3 DNA follows: TGCGCCAGCAGCCCCTTGGACAGTAACTACGAGCAGTACTTC. Its protein is CASSPLDSNYEQYF.

V is TRBV7-2 and J is TRBJ2-5, with D hard to call. Germline V lookup: CDR1 SGHTA, CDR2 FQGNSA. This CDR3 comprises 13 residues. V lost 6 bases and J 2 bases, leaving 10 bases between the germline ends. The CDR3 region has the DNA TGTGCCAGCAGACGAGCGACACAAGAGACCCAGTACTTC. Amino acid sequence: CASRRATQETQYF.

This chain joins TRBV7-9 and TRBJ1-1; 8 positions agree with TRBD1. CDR3 size: 13 residues. Germline values: CDR1 SEHNR, CDR2 FQNEAQ (reference sequence). The trim removed 10 bases at V and 8 bases at J, leaving 12 bases unmatched. CDR3 DNA sequence: TGTGCCACCTTGGACAGGGAGATAGACGAAGCTTTCTTT. Protein sequence: CATLDREIDEAFF.

The V gene is TRBV5-1, the J gene TRBJ2-3; possible D gene TRBD2, 5 bases. V lost 4 bases and J 1 base, leaving 13 bases between the germline ends. The CDR3 sequence is 15 residues long. Germline CDR1 reads SGHRS; CDR2 reads YFSETQ. The CDR3 DNA reads TGCGCCAGCAGCGCCCCCTGGGGAGGCACAGATACGCAGTATTTT. Protein: CASSAPWGGTDTQYF.

The CDR3 is CASRPGQGLQETQYF. DNA for the CDR3: TGTGCCAGCAGACCGGGACAGGGCCTCCAAGAGACCCAGTACTTC. The chain links TRBV12-3 or TRBV12-4 to TRBJ2-5; 9 bases align to TRBD1. The CDR3 is 15 amino acids. Trimming took 6 bases from V and 1 from J; bases not matched to a gene: 6.

The rearrangement uses TRBV5-1 and TRBJ2-6; no clear D. Trimming shortened V by 0 bases and J by 0 bases, and 13 bases separated the two germline ends. The CDR3 totals 18 residues. Per the germline V gene, CDR1 is SGHRS and CDR2 is YFSETQ. The CDR3 DNA reads as TGCGCCAGCAGCTTGGTTAGCCCAACCACCTCTGGGGCCAACGTCCTGACTTTC. This codes for CASSLVSPTTSGANVLTF.

This clonotype has a count of ten or more. The chain carries TRBV29-1 and TRBJ2-5; a weak D match, TRBD2 (6 bases). V shed 2 bases and J shed 4 bases, with 17 bases lying between them. Germline CDR1 is SQVTM and CDR2 is ANQGSEA. This CDR3 has 15 amino acids. The CDR3 DNA reads TGCAGCGTTGAATTCCCACCGCGGGGTGTAGAGACCCAGTACTTC. This gives the protein CSVEFPPRGVETQYF.

This clonotype was seen more than once but under ten times. The V call is TRBV20-1, the J call TRBJ2-1, with 8 positions matching TRBD2. Per the germline V gene, CDR1 is DFQATT and CDR2 is SNEGSKA (reference sequence). Trimming removed 6 bases from V and 15 bases from J; junction bases left unmatched: 10. CDR3 length: 11 residues. The CDR3 coding sequence is TGCAGTGCCCAAGACCCAGCGGGAGTGTTCTTC. Its translation is CSAQDPAGVFF.

CDR3: CASSHALVQYF. The CDR3 DNA reads as TGTGCCAGCAGTCATGCGTTGGTGCAGTACTTC. V usage is TRBV6-2 or TRBV6-3 and J usage is TRBJ2-7, with D uncertain. Trimming cost V 5 bases and J 9 bases, with 11 bases left between them. CDR1 is MNHEY, CDR2 SVGEGT, per germline. This CDR3 region has 11 residues.

The sample holds a few counts of this clonotype. The chain employs TRBV15 and TRBJ2-7, with no clear D. The CDR3 runs 12 residues. The germline V and J ends were trimmed by 1 base and 2 bases, with 3 bases remaining between them. Germline CDR1 is LNHNV and CDR2 is YYDKDF (reference sequence). Written as DNA, the CDR3 is TGTGCCACCAGCAGAGGCCCCTACGAGCAGTACTTC. This codes for CATSRGPYEQYF.

This clonotype was seen more than once but under ten times. V usage is TRBV6-1 and J usage is TRBJ1-6; D gene ambiguous. The CDR3 has 15 amino acids. Per germline, CDR1 MNHNS and CDR2 SASEGT. Trimming removed 2 bases from V and 7 bases from J, with 12 bases in between. CDR3 sequence reads: CASSESRSGNSPLHF. The DNA for the CDR3 is TGTGCCAGCAGTGAATCCCGCAGTGGGAATTCACCCCTCCACTTT.

This clonotype was recorded many times. The V call is TRBV5-1, the J call TRBJ2-3, with 8 bases aligning to TRBD2. Trimming cost V 3 bases and J 4 bases; bases outside gene matches: 4. CDR1 SGHRS and CDR2 YFSETQ come from the germline V gene. The length of the CDR3 is 14 residues. The CDR3 loop reads CASSSWTSPDTQYF. The CDR3 nucleotides read TGCGCCAGCAGCTCCTGGACTAGCCCAGATACGCAGTATTTT.

This clonotype was observed a few times. J is TRBJ2-6 and V is TRBV30; D is uncertain. Trimming took 5 bases from V and 0 from J, leaving 11 bases between them. The germline CDR1 and CDR2 sequences are GTSNPN and SVGIG (reference sequence). This CDR3 has 15 residues. CDR3 sequence: CAWQTLGSGANVLTF. CDR3 nucleotide sequence: TGTGCCTGGCAGACCCTCGGCTCTGGGGCCAACGTCCTGACTTTC.

The J gene is TRBJ2-1, the V gene TRBV12-3 or TRBV12-4; no clear D. V lost 5 bases and J 3 bases, leaving 11 bases between the germline ends. CDR3 length: 14 amino acids. As DNA, the CDR3 is TGTGCCAGCAGTCGCAGCGAAAACTACAATGAGCAGTTCTTC. It yields the protein CASSRSENYNEQFF.

This sequence joins TRBV7-3 and TRBJ2-5, with D perhaps TRBD2 (5 bases). V dropped 5 bases and J dropped 3 bases, with 10 bases sitting between them. CDR3 length: 13 residues. The germline CDR1 and CDR2 sequences are SGHTA and FQGTGA. DNA of the CDR3: TGTGCCAGCAGCCCGACTACAAAAGAGACCCAGTACTTC. It is translated as CASSPTTKETQYF.

This clonotype was detected many times. The chain is built from TRBV24-1 and TRBJ2-6; perhaps TRBD2 as D (6 bases). The V gene's germline CDR1 is KGHDR and CDR2 SFDVKD. The CDR3 is 17 residues long. Trimming stripped 2 bases from V and 0 bases from J, with 10 bases between. The CDR3 loop reads CATSDSGLISGANVLTF. CDR3 coding DNA: TGTGCCACCAGTGATTCGGGACTGATCTCTGGGGCCAACGTCCTGACTTTC.

The rearrangement joins TRBV9 to TRBJ2-2, with a possible D match to TRBD1 (6 bases). Germline CDR1 is SGDLS and CDR2 is YYNGEE. The V end lost 3 bases, the J end lost 4 bases, and 16 bases lay between the germline ends. The CDR3 length is 16 residues. The CDR3 nucleotides are TGTGCCAGCAGCGCCCGGGACACATCGATCACCGGGGAGCTGTTTTTT. As protein: CASSARDTSITGELFF.

Ten or more counts support this clonotype. The chain carries TRBV7-6 and TRBJ1-2; 10 bases fit TRBD1. Germline V lookup: CDR1 SGHVS, CDR2 FNYEAQ. The CDR3 is 15 amino acids. With 2 bases clipped from V and 8 bases from J, the junction kept 8 bases outside the gene matches. The CDR3 DNA reads as TGTGCCAGCAGCTTAATCGCGACAGGGGGCACAGGCTACACCTTC. Translated, it gives CASSLIATGGTGYTF.

This clonotype was seen ten or more times. The chain is built from TRBV5-1 and TRBJ1-1; D not certain. The CDR3 extends over 14 amino acids. V lost 4 bases to trimming and J lost 7 bases, with 17 bases between them. Germline CDR1 SGHRS, CDR2 YFSETQ. CDR3 protein: CASSPAGDPFEAFF. The CDR3 coding sequence is TGCGCCAGCAGCCCGGCGGGTGACCCTTTTGAAGCTTTCTTT.

The rearrangement links TRBV12-3 or TRBV12-4 to TRBJ2-6; D is undetermined. V was pared by 2 bases and J by 2 bases, with 13 bases between. The CDR3 is 17 residues long. CDR3 loop: CASSLNLGGAGANVLTF. CDR3 DNA sequence: TGTGCCAGCAGTTTAAATTTGGGTGGAGCTGGGGCCAACGTCCTGACTTTC.

This clonotype has more than one count but fewer than ten. V is TRBV7-9 and J is TRBJ1-1, with 10 nucleotides matching TRBD1. The V and J ends lost 4 bases and 1 base, in that order; junction bases with no gene match: 6. This CDR3 comprises 16 residues. Looked up from germline, CDR1 is SEHNR and CDR2 is FQNEAQ (reference sequence). The CDR3 DNA reads TGTGCCAGCAGCTCGCGACAGGGGGCAAAGAACACTGAAGCTTTCTTT. This codes for CASSSRQGAKNTEAFF.

This rearrangement joins TRBV7-3 to TRBJ2-2, with a weak D call TRBD2 (6 bases). Germline-derived CDR1 and CDR2 are SGHTA and FQGTGA. The germline V and J ends were trimmed by 3 bases and 0 bases, with 11 bases remaining between them. The CDR3 is 16 residues long. DNA of the CDR3: TGTGCCAGCAGCTTGGAGGGACGACCGAACACCGGGGAGCTGTTTTTT. It specifies CASSLEGRPNTGELFF.

This clonotype was counted only a few times. The chain links TRBV5-1 to TRBJ2-7; D is possibly TRBD2 (5 bases). Germline CDR1 SGHRS, CDR2 YFSETQ. The V end was cut by 4 bases, the J end by 5 bases, with 13 bases between. The CDR3 runs to 13 residues. DNA for the CDR3: TGCGCCAGCAGCCCGACCCCCGGGGACGAGCAGTACTTC. Protein product: CASSPTPGDEQYF. The variable domain in full, with the rest retrieved from reference TRBV5-1 and TRBJ2-7, is KAGVTQTPRYLIKTRGQQVTLSCSPISGHRSVSWYQQTPGQGLQFLFEYFSETQRNKGNFPGRFSGRQFSNSRSEMNVSTLELGDSALYLCASSPTPGDEQYFGPGTRLTVT.

This clonotype was recorded at least ten times. The chain has TRBV4-3 and TRBJ2-7; D is perhaps TRBD2 (6 bases). V dropped 0 bases and J dropped 4 bases, with 10 bases sitting between them. The CDR3 length is 14 residues. Germline CDR1 LGHNA, CDR2 YSLEER. The CDR3 sequence: CASSQDGGPYEQYF. The DNA of the CDR3 is TGCGCCAGCAGCCAAGATGGAGGGCCGTACGAGCAGTACTTC.

This clonotype was picked up a small number of times. The chain couples TRBV3-1 to TRBJ2-3; D ambiguous. There are 13 residues in the CDR3. Germline-derived CDR1 and CDR2 are LGHDT and YNNKEL (reference sequence). Trimming removed 5 bases from V and 0 bases from J, with 6 bases in between. The CDR3 nucleotides read TGTGCCAGCAGCGGGTATAGCACAGATACGCAGTATTTT. Its protein product is CASSGYSTDTQYF.